These 13 T cell receptor beta chains share one sample of origin, sequenced in a study of shared clonotypes between healthy human individuals (dated by TCRdb to about 2020). The library was obtained by the immunoSEQ multiplex PCR assay. The table comes from immuneACCESS by way of TCRdb, which keeps in-frame sequences with V and J called. Part of the clones is missing from these tables; in studies checked, under half for an unresolved V gene and the rest for unknown reasons. The sample table lists about 2.2 million clones, 93% of them with a count of one. The top ten clonotypes cover about 1.7% of the sample. For the CD8 naive samples, CD45RO-negative cells were positively selected for CCR7, yielding a CD45RA+CCR7+ population from which TemRA cells were excluded. The sequenced material came from naive CD8+ T cells from PBMCs. In light of the paper, this sample's cell subset or site label describes: CD45RA+CCR7+. These receptors were obtained from a man aged 18 to 30 in good health. Some clones in this sample may be carry-over from other donors' samples.

This clone is a singleton in its sample. The gene calls are TRBV29-1 and TRBJ2-7; 7 bases align to TRBD1. The CDR3 has 14 residues. The trim removed 4 bases at V and 1 base at J, leaving 7 bases unmatched. Germline CDR1 reads SQVTM; CDR2 reads ANQGSEA. DNA of the CDR3: TGCAGCGTTGGGGACAGAGGGATTTCCTACGAGCAGTACTTC. Translation: CSVGDRGISYEQYF.

The chain has TRBV9 and TRBJ2-1; 7 nucleotides match TRBD2. The CDR3 has 16 amino acids. J gave up 0 bases and V 3 bases, and 6 bases lay outside the gene matches. The germline CDR1 and CDR2 sequences are SGDLS and YYNGEE. The CDR3 region has the DNA TGTGCCAGCAGCGCGAGCGGGGCCAGCTCCTACAATGAGCAGTTCTTC. This codes for CASSASGASSYNEQFF.

The gene calls are TRBV5-8 and TRBJ1-2; D may be TRBD1 (5 bases). Germline values: CDR1 SGHTS, CDR2 YDEGEE. This CDR3 comprises 13 residues. V was trimmed by 4 bases and J by 3 bases, leaving 10 bases between them. The CDR3 here is CASSTQGDYGYTF. The CDR3 DNA reads as TGTGCCAGCAGCACACAAGGGGACTATGGCTACACCTTC.

The chain carries TRBV18 and TRBJ2-3, with 11 nucleotides matching TRBD2. There are 17 residues in the CDR3. The germline V gene encodes CDR1 KGHSH and CDR2 LQKENI. J was trimmed by 2 bases and V by 0 bases; bases with no gene match: 4. DNA for the CDR3: TGTGCCAGCTCACCACCGAGACTAGCGGGACTCACAGATACGCAGTATTTT. Its translation is CASSPPRLAGLTDTQYF.

This clone was seen a few times. The chain carries TRBV28 and TRBJ2-2, with no clear D. Germline V gene data show CDR1 as MDHEN and CDR2 as SYDVKM. This CDR3 has 11 residues. Trimming removed 5 bases from V and 8 bases from J, with 6 bases in between. Written as DNA, the CDR3 is TGTGCCAGCAGTGTGATGGGGGAGCTGTTTTTT. Its translation: CASSVMGELFF.

The chain links TRBV2 to TRBJ2-7; 13 nucleotides match TRBD2. This CDR3 has 14 residues. Trimming at V came to 6 bases and at J to 4 bases, leaving 3 bases not matched to a gene. In germline, CDR1 is SNHLY, CDR2 FYNNEI. As DNA, the CDR3 is TGTGCCAGCAGCCGGGGACTAGCGGGGTACGAGCAGTACTTC. Amino acid sequence: CASSRGLAGYEQYF.

This chain uses TRBV27 with TRBJ2-1; D not resolved. Germline V gene data show CDR1 as MNHEY and CDR2 as SMNVEV (reference sequence). Trimming stripped 5 bases from V and 6 bases from J, with 8 bases between. This CDR3 contains 12 residues. This chain's CDR3 is CASSQTLNEQFF. In nucleotides, the CDR3 is TGTGCCAGCAGTCAGACTCTCAATGAGCAGTTCTTC.

The rearrangement uses TRBV27 and TRBJ1-3, with D possibly matching TRBD1 (5 bases). Germline V gene sequence: CDR1 MNHEY, CDR2 SMNVEV (reference sequence). This CDR3 has 17 amino acids. V lost 1 base to trimming and J lost 0 bases, with 13 bases between them. The CDR3 sequence is CASSLYPGATSGNTIYF. The CDR3 DNA sequence: TGTGCCAGCAGTTTATACCCCGGGGCCACCTCTGGAAACACCATATATTTT.

A single count supports this clone. V is TRBV5-6 and J is TRBJ2-4; D gene unclear. Trimming pared 0 bases from V and 0 bases from J, leaving 13 bases between. CDR1 and CDR2 (germline): SGHDT, YYEEEE. The CDR3 runs 17 residues. In DNA form, the CDR3 reads TGTGCCAGCAGCTTGGCCTATAGGTCCACAGCCAAAAACATTCAGTACTTC. This encodes CASSLAYRSTAKNIQYF.

The genes are TRBV10-2 and TRBJ1-2, with D uncertain. V shed 0 bases and J shed 1 base, with 12 bases lying between them. There are 16 residues in the CDR3. CDR1 and CDR2 from the germline V gene are WSHSY and SAAADI. The CDR3 spells CASSESSGVVNYGYTF. The DNA for the CDR3 is TGCGCCAGCAGTGAGTCGAGTGGAGTCGTTAACTATGGCTACACCTTC.

With regard to this clone: Other DNA sequences in the same sample also yield this CDR3. The CDR3 is CASSSSGSSYNEQFF. CDR3 nucleotide sequence: TGTGCCAGCAGCTCTAGCGGGAGCTCCTACAATGAGCAGTTCTTC. The rearrangement links TRBV9 to TRBJ2-1, with TRBD2 identical over 10 bases. The V and J ends lost 4 bases and 0 bases, in that order; junction bases with no gene match: 1. Looked up from germline, CDR1 is SGDLS and CDR2 is YYNGEE. This CDR3 is built from 15 residues.

This clone has just a few counts. The V and J genes are TRBV19 and TRBJ1-1; 7 bases align to TRBD1. Trimming at V came to 5 bases and at J to 1 base, leaving 13 bases not matched to a gene. The V gene's germline CDR1 is LNHDA and CDR2 SQIVND (reference sequence). CDR3 length equals 17 residues. The CDR3 DNA sequence: TGTGCCAGTAGTCTCATAGGGAGGACAGGTGAGAACACTGAAGCTTTCTTT. Translation gives CASSLIGRTGENTEAFF.

The chain joins TRBV7-9 to TRBJ1-2; a weak D match, TRBD1 (5 bases). CDR3 length: 14 residues. Germline CDR1 SEHNR, CDR2 FQNEAQ (reference sequence). The V end was cut by 1 base, the J end by 5 bases, with 11 bases between. This CDR3 reads CASSLGQLPYGYTF. The CDR3 DNA reads TGTGCCAGCAGCTTAGGACAGCTCCCTTATGGCTACACCTTC.